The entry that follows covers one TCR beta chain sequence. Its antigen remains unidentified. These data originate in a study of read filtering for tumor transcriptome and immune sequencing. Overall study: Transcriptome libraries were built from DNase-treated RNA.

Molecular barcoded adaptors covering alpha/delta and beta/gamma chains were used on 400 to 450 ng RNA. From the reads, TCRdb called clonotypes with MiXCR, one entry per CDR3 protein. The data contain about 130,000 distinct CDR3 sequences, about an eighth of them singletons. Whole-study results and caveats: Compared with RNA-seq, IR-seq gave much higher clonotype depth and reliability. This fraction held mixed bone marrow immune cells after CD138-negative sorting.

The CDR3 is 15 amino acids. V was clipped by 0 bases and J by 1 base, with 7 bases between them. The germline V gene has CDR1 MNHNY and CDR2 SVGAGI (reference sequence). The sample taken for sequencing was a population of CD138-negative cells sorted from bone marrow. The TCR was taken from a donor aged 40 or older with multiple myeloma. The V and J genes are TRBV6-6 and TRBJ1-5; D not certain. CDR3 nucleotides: TGTGCCAGCAGTTACTCGTTATCAAGCAATCAGCCCCAGCATTTT. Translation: CASSYSLSSNQPQHF.